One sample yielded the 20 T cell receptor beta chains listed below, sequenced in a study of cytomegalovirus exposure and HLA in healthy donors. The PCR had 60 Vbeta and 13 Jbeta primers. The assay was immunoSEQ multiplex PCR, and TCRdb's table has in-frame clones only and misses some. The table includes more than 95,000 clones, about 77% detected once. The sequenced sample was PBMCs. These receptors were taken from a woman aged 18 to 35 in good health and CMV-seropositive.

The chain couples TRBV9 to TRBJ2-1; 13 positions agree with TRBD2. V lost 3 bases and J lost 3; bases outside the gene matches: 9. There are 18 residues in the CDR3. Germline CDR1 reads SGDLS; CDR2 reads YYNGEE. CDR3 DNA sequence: TGTGCCAGCAGCGCCCAAGGACTAGCGGGGGCCAGCTACAATGAGCAGTTCTTC. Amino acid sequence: CASSAQGLAGASYNEQFF.

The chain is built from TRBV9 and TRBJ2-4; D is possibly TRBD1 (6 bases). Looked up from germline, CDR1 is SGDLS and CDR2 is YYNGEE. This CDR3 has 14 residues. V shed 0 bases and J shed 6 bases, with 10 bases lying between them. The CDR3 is CASSVALDRNIQYF. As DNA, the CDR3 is TGTGCCAGCAGCGTAGCTCTGGACAGAAACATTCAGTACTTC.

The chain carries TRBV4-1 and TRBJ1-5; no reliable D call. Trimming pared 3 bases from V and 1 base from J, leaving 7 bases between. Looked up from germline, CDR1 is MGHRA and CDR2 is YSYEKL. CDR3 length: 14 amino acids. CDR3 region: CASSHIQSNQPQHF. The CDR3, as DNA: TGCGCCAGCAGCCATATACAGAGCAATCAGCCCCAGCATTTT.

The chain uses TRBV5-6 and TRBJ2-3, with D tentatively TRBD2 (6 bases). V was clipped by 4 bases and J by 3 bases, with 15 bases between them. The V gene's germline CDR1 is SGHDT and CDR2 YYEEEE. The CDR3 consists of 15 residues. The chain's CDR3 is CASSHWAGYTDTQYF. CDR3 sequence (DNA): TGTGCCAGCAGCCATTGGGCGGGGTATACAGATACGCAGTATTTT.

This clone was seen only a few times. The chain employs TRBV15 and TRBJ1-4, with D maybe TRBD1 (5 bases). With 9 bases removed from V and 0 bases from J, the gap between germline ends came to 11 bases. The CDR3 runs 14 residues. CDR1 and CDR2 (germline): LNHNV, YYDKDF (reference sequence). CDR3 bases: TGTGCCACAGCCCGGACAACAACTAATGAAAAACTGTTTTTT. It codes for CATARTTTNEKLFF.

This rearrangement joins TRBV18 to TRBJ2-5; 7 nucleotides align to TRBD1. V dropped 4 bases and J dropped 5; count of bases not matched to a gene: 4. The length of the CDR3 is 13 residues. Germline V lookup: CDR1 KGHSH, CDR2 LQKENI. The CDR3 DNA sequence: TGTGCCAGCTCACAGACAGGGCGGGAGACCCAGTACTTC. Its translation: CASSQTGRETQYF.

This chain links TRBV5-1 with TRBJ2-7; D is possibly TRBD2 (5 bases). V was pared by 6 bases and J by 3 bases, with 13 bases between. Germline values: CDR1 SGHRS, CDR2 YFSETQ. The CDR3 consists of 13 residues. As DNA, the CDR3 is TGCGCCAGCAACAGCGGCTCAGACTACGAGCAGTACTTC. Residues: CASNSGSDYEQYF.

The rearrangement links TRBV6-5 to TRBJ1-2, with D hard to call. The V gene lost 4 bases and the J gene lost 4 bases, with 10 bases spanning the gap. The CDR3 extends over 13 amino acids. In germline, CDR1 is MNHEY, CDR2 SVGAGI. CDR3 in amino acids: CASSSREGYGYTF. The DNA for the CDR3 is TGTGCCAGCAGTTCCCGGGAGGGCTATGGCTACACCTTC.

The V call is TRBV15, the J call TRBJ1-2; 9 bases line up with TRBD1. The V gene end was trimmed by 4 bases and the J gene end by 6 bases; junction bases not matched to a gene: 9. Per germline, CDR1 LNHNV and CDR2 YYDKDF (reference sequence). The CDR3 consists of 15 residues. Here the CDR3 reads CATSTWDRELDGYTF. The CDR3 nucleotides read TGTGCCACCAGCACCTGGGACAGGGAGCTCGATGGCTACACCTTC.

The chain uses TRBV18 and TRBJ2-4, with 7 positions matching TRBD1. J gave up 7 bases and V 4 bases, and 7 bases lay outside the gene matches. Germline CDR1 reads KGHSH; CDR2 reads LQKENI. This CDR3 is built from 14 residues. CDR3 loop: CASSLPGQPNIQYF. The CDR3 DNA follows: TGTGCCAGCTCACTACCGGGACAGCCGAACATTCAGTACTTC.

The CDR3 reads CASSLAGTGELFF. As DNA, the CDR3 is TGTGCCAGCAGCTTGGCGGGGACCGGGGAGCTGTTTTTT. This chain connects TRBV5-6 to TRBJ2-2; tentative D call: TRBD2 (5 bases). This CDR3 comprises 13 residues. The V and J ends lost 0 bases and 5 bases respectively, with 5 bases between them. Germline CDR1 and CDR2: SGHDT and YYEEEE.

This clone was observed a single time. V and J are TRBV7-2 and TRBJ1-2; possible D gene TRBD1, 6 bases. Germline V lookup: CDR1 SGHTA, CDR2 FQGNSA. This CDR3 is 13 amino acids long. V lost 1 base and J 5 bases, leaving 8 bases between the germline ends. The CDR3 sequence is CASSLEQGYGYTF. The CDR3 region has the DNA TGTGCCAGCAGCTTAGAGCAGGGGTATGGCTACACCTTC.

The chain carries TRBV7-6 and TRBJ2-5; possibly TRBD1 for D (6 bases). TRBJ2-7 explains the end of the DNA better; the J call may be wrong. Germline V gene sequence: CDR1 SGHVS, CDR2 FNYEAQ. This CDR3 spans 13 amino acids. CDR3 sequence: CASSRGQGYEQYF. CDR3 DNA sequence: TGTGCCAGCAGTCGTGGGCAGGGGTACGAGCAGTACTTC.

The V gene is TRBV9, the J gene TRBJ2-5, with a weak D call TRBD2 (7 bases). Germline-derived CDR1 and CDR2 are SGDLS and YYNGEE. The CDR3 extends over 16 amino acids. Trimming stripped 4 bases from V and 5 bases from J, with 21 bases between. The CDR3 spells CASSSLGGARIETQYF. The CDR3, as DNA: TGTGCCAGCAGCTCATTGGGGGGGGCCAGAATTGAGACCCAGTACTTC.

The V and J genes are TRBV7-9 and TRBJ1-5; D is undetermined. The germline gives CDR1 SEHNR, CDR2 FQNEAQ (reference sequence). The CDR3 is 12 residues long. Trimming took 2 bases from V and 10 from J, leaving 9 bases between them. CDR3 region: CASSLPGAPQHF. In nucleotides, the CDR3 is TGTGCCAGCAGCTTACCGGGAGCCCCCCAGCATTTT.

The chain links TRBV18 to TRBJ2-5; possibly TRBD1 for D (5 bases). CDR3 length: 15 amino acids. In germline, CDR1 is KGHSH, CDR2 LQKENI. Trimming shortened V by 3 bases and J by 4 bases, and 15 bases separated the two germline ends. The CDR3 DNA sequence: TGTGCCAGCTCACCGCCAGGGTGGGTTGGAGAGACCCAGTACTTC. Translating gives CASSPPGWVGETQYF.

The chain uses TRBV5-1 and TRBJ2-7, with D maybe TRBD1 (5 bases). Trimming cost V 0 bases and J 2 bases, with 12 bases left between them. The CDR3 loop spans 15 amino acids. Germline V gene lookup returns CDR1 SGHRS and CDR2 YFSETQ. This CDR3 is CASSLGQNYPYEQYF. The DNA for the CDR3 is TGCGCCAGCAGCTTGGGACAGAACTACCCCTACGAGCAGTACTTC.

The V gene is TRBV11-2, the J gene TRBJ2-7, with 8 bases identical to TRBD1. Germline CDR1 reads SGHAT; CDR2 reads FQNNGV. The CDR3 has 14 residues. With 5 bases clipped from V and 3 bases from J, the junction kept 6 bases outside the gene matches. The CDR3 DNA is TGTGCCAGCAGCCGGACAGGGAGTGTCTACGAGCAGTACTTC. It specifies CASSRTGSVYEQYF.

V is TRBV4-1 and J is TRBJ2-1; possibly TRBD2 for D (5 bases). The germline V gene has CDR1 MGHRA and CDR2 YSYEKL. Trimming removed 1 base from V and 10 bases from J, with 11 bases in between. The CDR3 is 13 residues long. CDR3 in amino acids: CASSQGGLTEQFF. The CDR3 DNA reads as TGCGCCAGCAGCCAAGGCGGACTTACCGAGCAGTTCTTC.

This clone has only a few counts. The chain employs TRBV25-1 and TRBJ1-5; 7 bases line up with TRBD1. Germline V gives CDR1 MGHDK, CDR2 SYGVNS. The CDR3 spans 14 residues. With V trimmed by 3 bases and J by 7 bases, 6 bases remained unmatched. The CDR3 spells CASSETGLNQPQHF. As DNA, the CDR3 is TGTGCCAGCAGTGAGACAGGGCTCAACCAGCCCCAGCATTTT.